A single TCR beta chain is shown here with its context. Its antigen is currently unknown. Germline-derived CDR1 and CDR2 are SEHNR and FQNEAQ (reference sequence). This CDR3 has 15 residues. The V gene end was trimmed by 7 bases and the J gene end by 1 base; junction bases not matched to a gene: 9. The sample comes from a study of cytomegalovirus exposure and HLA in healthy donors. Study observations and caveats: An analysis was carried out later, and it reportedly showed fewer N-insertions in an Asian-associated ancestry cluster than the approximately 700-donor mean. Some segments of the V type, notably TRBV6-2 and TRBV6-3, were excluded as indistinguishable. A later analysis associated 16,951 TCR beta sequences with HLA alleles at a 0.05 false discovery rate.

The PCR contained 60 Vbeta and 13 Jbeta primers. Under the authors' procedure: A follow-up analysis tallied approximately 85 million unique TCR beta chains, approximately 10 million shared. Some clones are missing from TCRdb's copy, which holds only in-frame ones; the method was immunoSEQ multiplex PCR. V and J calls and clone size are copied from that table; D and trimming were computed from the DNA. The data show more than 95,000 clones, less than 80% seen once. Input material: PBMCs. The genes are TRBV7-9 and TRBJ1-2; 7 bases line up with TRBD1. The receptor was derived from a woman between 35 and 50 years old in good health and CMV-seropositive. The DNA of the CDR3 is TGTGCCAGCACCACAGGGGCTAACTATAACTATGGCTACACCTTC. It translates to CASTTGANYNYGYTF.